A selection of T cell receptor beta chains follows, all from one sample in a study of blood T cells in healthy people across ages. Each CDR3 protein gets one entry after TCRdb re-called the 5' RACE reads with MiXCR. The sample consists of nearly 800,000 distinct CDR3 sequences, roughly 50% of them appearing once. The sequencing sample was made of blood. The receptors derive from a man aged 35-49 years in good health. The CDR3 runs from the conserved cysteine through the conserved F or W. Fields, in order: CDR3 length, D gene, clone size, J gene, V gene, CDR3 DNA, CDR3 protein. D genes are given only for firm matches. A clone size is listed for some rows: how often the clone was seen (once, few, many), or a class if it is expanded.

17,-,-,TRBJ2-7,TRBV10-3,TGTGCCATCAGTGAGTCGAAGGGGTCTTCGGGTCTCTACGAGCAGTACTTC,CAISESKGSSGLYEQYF
12,-,once,TRBJ2-5,TRBV20-1,TGCAGTGCTAGGCGGGCGGAAGAGACCCAGTACTTC,CSARRAEETQYF
14,-,-,TRBJ2-7,TRBV6-2/TRBV6-3,TGTGCCAGCAGTTACTCGACTAGTCGGTACGAGCAGTACTTC,CASSYSTSRYEQYF
13,-,-,TRBJ2-2,TRBV27,TGTGCCAGCAGTTTATCTCGGGGCGGGGAGCTGTTTTTT,CASSLSRGGELFF
13,TRBD2,-,TRBJ2-1,TRBV29-1,TGCAGCGTTCTGGCTAGCGGGCTAAATGAGCAGTTCTTC,CSVLASGLNEQFF
15,TRBD2,-,TRBJ2-1,TRBV20-1,TGCAGTCCGGTTCTGGGGAGGGGAACCTACAATGAGCAGTTCTTC,CSPVLGRGTYNEQFF
13,-,-,TRBJ2-5,TRBV9,TGTGCCAGCAGCACTTGGGACAAAGAGACCCAGTACTTC,CASSTWDKETQYF
17,TRBD1,-,TRBJ2-3,TRBV18,TGTGCCAGCTCACCATTGGGACAGGGGGCGCGCACAGATACGCAGTATTTT,CASSPLGQGARTDTQYF
17,TRBD1,-,TRBJ1-4,TRBV20-1,TGCAGTGCAAATCCGGGACAGGGGGCCCGAGTTGCGGGAAAACTGTTTTTT,CSANPGQGARVAGKLFF
16,TRBD1,many,TRBJ2-7,TRBV5-5,TGTGCCAGCAGCCCAGAAAATGGACAGGAATGGGCGAGGCAGTACTTC,CASSPENGQEWARQYF
18,TRBD1,few,TRBJ2-5,TRBV29-1,TGCAGCGTTGCACGGTCGAGCTCTGCGGACAGGGGGAAAGAGACCCAGTACTTC,CSVARSSSADRGKETQYF
16,TRBD2,-,TRBJ2-5,TRBV5-1,TGCGCCAGCAGCGTACAAGGTAGCGGGGTAACAGAGACCCAGTACTTC,CASSVQGSGVTETQYF
17,-,-,TRBJ1-1,TRBV6-5,TGTGCCAGCAGTTACTCGACGAACGGGATCGGGAACACTGAAGCTTTCTTT,CASSYSTNGIGNTEAFF
13,-,few,TRBJ1-2,TRBV29-1,TGCAGCGTTGAGGCAGGGGATAACTATGGCTACACCTTC,CSVEAGDNYGYTF
16,-,-,TRBJ2-4,TRBV20-1,TGCAGTGCTAGAACCCAGGGGAGCGTGTCCAAAAACATTCAGTACTTC,CSARTQGSVSKNIQYF
14,-,-,TRBJ2-7,TRBV20-1,TGCAGTGCTCTAACTAGACTTCATCCCTACGAGCAGTACTTC,CSALTRLHPYEQYF
12,-,-,TRBJ2-5,TRBV15,TGTGCCACCAGCAGAGAAGTGGGGACCCAGTACTTC,CATSREVGTQYF
15,-,-,TRBJ2-5,TRBV6-2/TRBV6-3,TGTGCCAGCAGTTACGGCGGGGAGATAGGAGAGACCCAGTACTTC,CASSYGGEIGETQYF
15,TRBD2,-,TRBJ2-7,TRBV28,TGTGCCAGCAGTTTGGGAGGACTAGTTGACGACGAGCAGTACTTC,CASSLGGLVDDEQYF
16,-,-,TRBJ2-7,TRBV7-9,TGTGCCAGCAGCCTTCAGGCCCTTGCTAGCTCCCACGAGCAGTACTTC,CASSLQALASSHEQYF
13,-,-,TRBJ2-5,TRBV20-1,TGCAGTGGGGGGGACCCGTACCAAGAGACCCAGTACTTC,CSGGDPYQETQYF
15,TRBD1,-,TRBJ2-3,TRBV7-9,TGTGCCAGCAGCGGCGACAAGGGGGCCCCAGATACGCAGTATTTT,CASSGDKGAPDTQYF
13,-,-,TRBJ1-4,TRBV5-1,TGCGCCAGCAGCGGGACGGGGAATGAAAAACTGTTTTTT,CASSGTGNEKLFF
14,-,few,TRBJ1-1,TRBV28,TGTGCCAGCAGTTTACCCTACGGGATCACTGAAGCTTTCTTT,CASSLPYGITEAFF
14,TRBD1,-,TRBJ2-3,TRBV11-1,TGTGCCAGCAGCTTAGCCAGGGGGCACAATACGCAGTATTTT,CASSLARGHNTQYF
17,-,few,TRBJ2-3,TRBV5-6,TGTGCCAGCAGCTCGAGGGGACTCCCGGGCCGACGCGATACGCAGTATTTT,CASSSRGLPGRRDTQYF
17,-,-,TRBJ2-4,TRBV20-1,TGCAGTGCTAGAGCATCCGGCAGGGCGGGGGCCAAAAACATTCAGTACTTC,CSARASGRAGAKNIQYF
13,TRBD1,few,TRBJ2-7,TRBV29-1,TGCAGCGTTGAATCGGTGACAGGGGGCCACCAGTACTTC,CSVESVTGGHQYF
14,-,-,TRBJ1-2,TRBV5-1,TGCGCCAGCAGCTCTGGACAGCCGAGTGATGGCTACACCTTC,CASSSGQPSDGYTF
12,-,-,TRBJ2-1,TRBV7-2,TGTGCCAGCAGCCACCCTGGCAATGAGCAGTTCTTC,CASSHPGNEQFF
12,-,-,TRBJ2-5,TRBV6-1,TGTGCCAGCAGTACCTCCGGGTTAGAGCAGTACTTC,CASSTSGLEQYF
13,-,few,TRBJ1-1,TRBV4-1,TGCGCCAGCAGTTGGTTGGGTAACACTGAAGCTTTCTTT,CASSWLGNTEAFF